This is a list of T cell receptor beta chains from one sample in a study of cytomegalovirus exposure and HLA in healthy donors. Here immunoSEQ multiplex PCR was the method, and the copy in TCRdb shows in-frame clones only, minus some. The table has 150,000 to 200,000 clones, 65% to 70% seen once. Sequenced sample: PBMCs. These receptors were taken from a man aged 30-40 years in good health and CMV-seropositive. CDR3s include the opening cysteine and the closing phenylalanine or tryptophan. D genes are given only for firm matches. Size values are once, few and many counts, or a class for expanded clones, and some rows have none.

d_call clone_size j_call v_call cdr3_nt cdr3_aa
TRBD2 once TRBJ2-7 TRBV6-5 TGTGCCAGCAGTGGGACTAGCGGGAACCTGTACTTC CASSGTSGNLYF
TRBD1 . TRBJ2-5 TRBV5-1 TGCGCCAGCAGCTTGGAAGGGACAGACACCACGGGGCAGTACTTC CASSLEGTDTTGQYF
. . TRBJ2-5 TRBV13 TGTGCCAGCAGCCTTAACAAGGTGGGCGAAGGGACCCAGTACTTC CASSLNKVGEGTQYF
TRBD2 . TRBJ2-3 TRBV4-1 TGCGCCAGCAGCCAAGATCAACTAGCGGAAAGCACAGATACGCAGTATTTT CASSQDQLAESTDTQYF
TRBD2 few TRBJ2-5 TRBV11-2 TGTGCCAGCAGCTTAGAACTAGCGCGGGGGGAAGAGACCCAGTACTTC CASSLELARGEETQYF
TRBD1 . TRBJ2-2 TRBV5-6 TGTGCCAGCAGTCTGGACAGGGCGAGGACCGGGGAGCTGTTTTTT CASSLDRARTGELFF
TRBD2 . TRBJ2-7 TRBV19 TGTGCCAGTAGGCCGACTAGCGGGAATAGCAACGAGCAGTACTTC CASRPTSGNSNEQYF
. . TRBJ1-4 TRBV28 TGTGCCAGCCTCGAGGGAGGGAAGAGGGAAAAACTGTTTTTT CASLEGGKREKLFF
TRBD1 . TRBJ1-5 TRBV6-5 TGTGCCAGCAGTTTAGGACAGGGAGAGAGCCAGCCCCAGCATTTT CASSLGQGESQPQHF
. . TRBJ1-3 TRBV5-1 TGCGCCAGCAGCTCAGACACCGGCCCCCCAGGAAACACCATATATTTT CASSSDTGPPGNTIYF
TRBD2 . TRBJ2-1 TRBV25-1 TGTGCCAGCCAACAGCGGGAGGGCCGGCGTGAGCAGTTCTTC CASQQREGRREQFF
. few TRBJ2-2 TRBV19 TGTGCCAGTAGTCGGGGGCGGGAGCGGAACGGGGAGCTGTTTTTT CASSRGRERNGELFF
TRBD1 . TRBJ2-6 TRBV5-1 TGCGCCAGCAGCCTGGCGACCGGGACAGGTGACGTCCTGACTTTC CASSLATGTGDVLTF
. . TRBJ2-3 TRBV4-1 TGCGCCAGCAGCCAAGCCTACGCTTGGCGGAGCACAGATACGCAGTATTTT CASSQAYAWRSTDTQYF
TRBD2 . TRBJ2-3 TRBV28 TGTGCCAGCAGCCATAGCGGGAGGAGCACAGATACGCAGTATTTT CASSHSGRSTDTQYF
. . TRBJ2-3 TRBV9 TGTGCCAGCAGCGTTACCCCGGACTATTCGGGGACGCAGTATTTT CASSVTPDYSGTQYF
. . TRBJ1-1 TRBV19 TGTGCCAGTAGTATTATAGCGAACACTGAAGCTTTCTTT CASSIIANTEAFF
TRBD1 . TRBJ2-7 TRBV30 TGTGCCTGGAGCGACAGGGTCAGCTCCTACGAGCAGTACTTC CAWSDRVSSYEQYF
. . TRBJ1-5 TRBV27 TGTGCCAGCAGTTTATTCGGACAGTTGAATCAGCCCCAGCATTTT CASSLFGQLNQPQHF
. . TRBJ1-2 TRBV2 TGTGCCAGCAGTTTCGACAGTGGCTACACCTTC CASSFDSGYTF
TRBD1 . TRBJ2-5 TRBV27 TGTGCCAGCAGTCCGGGACAGCAAGAGACCCAGTACTTC CASSPGQQETQYF
TRBD1 few TRBJ1-1 TRBV19 TGTGCCATCTCTCAGGGGGTCGGCACTGAAGCTTTCTTT CAISQGVGTEAFF
. . TRBJ2-1 TRBV27 TGTGCCAGCAGTGACATGCGGGTCGGAGGGGTCTATGAGCAGTTCTTC CASSDMRVGGVYEQFF
TRBD2 . TRBJ2-5 TRBV4-1 TGCGCCAGCAGCCAGACTAGCGTGATAGAGACCCAGTACTTC CASSQTSVIETQYF
. once TRBJ2-2 TRBV27 TGTGCCAGCATCGGTGGCGGGGAGCTGTTTTTT CASIGGGELFF
. once TRBJ1-2 TRBV28 TGTGCCAGCAGTTACTCTCGCGGTCCTGGATATGGCTACACCTTC CASSYSRGPGYGYTF
TRBD2 . TRBJ2-1 TRBV19 TGTGCCAGTAGTTTTGGTTGGGCTAGCGGGAGGGAGCCAACCTACAATGAGCAGTTCTTC CASSFGWASGREPTYNEQFF
TRBD2 . TRBJ2-7 TRBV9 TGTGCCAGCAGCGTACTAGCGGACTCTTACGAGCAGTACTTC CASSVLADSYEQYF
. . TRBJ2-6 TRBV6-1 TGTGCCAGCAGTGGCGAGCTCTCTGGGGCCAACGTCCTGACTTTC CASSGELSGANVLTF
. . TRBJ2-1 TRBV5-1 TGCGCCAGCAGCTCCCAAGCGGGAATAGGGGGTGAGCAGTTCTTC CASSSQAGIGGEQFF
TRBD1 . TRBJ1-1 TRBV6-1 TGTGCCAGCAGTTGGGACAGCTCGAACACTGAAGCTTTCTTT CASSWDSSNTEAFF
. few TRBJ1-4 TRBV21-1 TGTGCCAGCAGCAAAGAGGGACAGGGGGTGTTGGAAAAACTGTTTTTT CASSKEGQGVLEKLFF
TRBD2 . TRBJ2-7 TRBV4-1 TGCGCCAGCAGCCAAGCTCTGGGACTAGCGGGATGGTGGCAGTACTTC CASSQALGLAGWWQYF
. . TRBJ1-6 TRBV30 TGTGCCTGGAGTGTAGAGGGTTCACCCCTCCACTTT CAWSVEGSPLHF
. . TRBJ1-2 TRBV10-3 TGTGCCATCGGTCTGGAGGGGTATGGCTACACCTTC CAIGLEGYGYTF
. . TRBJ1-2 TRBV5-6 TGTGCCAGCAGCTTGGGGACGCCCGGAGGTTGGGGCTACACCTTC CASSLGTPGGWGYTF